The 14 T cell receptor beta chains below were found in one sample sequenced in a study of cytomegalovirus exposure and HLA in healthy donors. The PCR made use of 60 Vbeta and 13 Jbeta primers. The protocol was immunoSEQ multiplex PCR, while the TCRdb copy is restricted to in-frame clones and leaves out a portion. The table includes approximately 130,000 clones, about 80% detected once. Material: PBMCs. Receptors originate from a woman between 35 and 50 years old in good health and CMV-seronegative.

The chain employs TRBV5-6 and TRBJ1-2; TRBD1 aligns across 9 bases. CDR1 and CDR2 from the germline V gene are SGHDT and YYEEEE. Trimming took 5 bases from V and 3 from J; bases not matched to a gene: 5. This CDR3 has 14 residues. This CDR3 reads CASRGDRDYYGYTF. For the CDR3, the DNA is TGTGCCAGCAGAGGGGACAGGGACTACTATGGCTACACCTTC. The full variable domain, in which reference TRBV5-6 and TRBJ1-2 provide the parts outside the CDR3, is DAGVTQSPTHLIKTRGQQVTLRCSPKSGHDTVSWYQQALGQGPQFIFQYYEEEERQRGNFPDRFSGHQFPNYSSELNVNALLLGDSALYLCASRGDRDYYGYTFGSGTRLTVV.

A single count supports this clone. CDR3: CASSEGTGGFYGYTF. As DNA, the CDR3 is TGTGCCAGCAGTGAGGGGACAGGGGGCTTCTATGGCTACACCTTC. The rearrangement joins TRBV2 to TRBJ1-2; 12 bases line up with TRBD1. Germline CDR1 is SNHLY and CDR2 is FYNNEI. CDR3 length: 15 amino acids. J was trimmed by 4 bases and V by 3 bases; bases with no gene match: 3.

V and J are TRBV25-1 and TRBJ1-1; D is undetermined. The CDR3 has 14 amino acids. From germline, CDR1 is MGHDK and CDR2 SYGVNS. Deletions cut 6 bases from V and 4 bases from J, with 15 bases between. The CDR3 DNA reads as TGTGCCAGCAGCGTCGGTGCGGGCGGCACTGAAGCTTTCTTT. Protein: CASSVGAGGTEAFF.

The table lists this clone with a count of one. The V call is TRBV19, the J call TRBJ1-1, with 9 bases aligning to TRBD1. V lost 5 bases and J lost 7; bases outside the gene matches: 11. Germline assignment: CDR1 LNHDA and CDR2 SQIVND (reference sequence). The CDR3 runs 15 residues. As DNA, the CDR3 is TGTGCCAGTAGTGGATCCGGGACAGGGAAGGATGAAGCTTTCTTT. Protein sequence: CASSGSGTGKDEAFF. The full variable domain, rest sourced from reference TRBV19 and TRBJ1-1, is DGGITQSPKYLFRKEGQNVTLSCEQNLNHDAMYWYRQDPGQGLRLIYYSQIVNDFQKGDIAEGYSVSREKKESFPLTVTSAQKNPTAFYLCASSGSGTGKDEAFFGQGTRLTVV.

This rearrangement joins TRBV5-6 to TRBJ1-4; D unresolved. Germline V gives CDR1 SGHDT, CDR2 YYEEEE. There are 15 residues in the CDR3. Trimming pared 2 bases from V and 6 bases from J, leaving 14 bases between. CDR3 region: CASSLSWNEDEKLFF. DNA of the CDR3: TGTGCCAGCAGCTTAAGTTGGAACGAGGATGAAAAACTGTTTTTT.

V and J are TRBV2 and TRBJ2-1; D is possibly TRBD1 (6 bases). The CDR3 covers 15 residues. V lost 6 bases, J lost 5 bases, and 17 bases lay in between. Looked up from germline, CDR1 is SNHLY and CDR2 is FYNNEI. The CDR3 sequence is CASRMGAGSDNEQFF. The CDR3 region has the DNA TGTGCCAGCAGGATGGGGGCCGGATCCGACAATGAGCAGTTCTTC.

This clone was found once. The genes are TRBV6-6 and TRBJ2-1, with 9 bases aligning to TRBD2. V was clipped by 4 bases and J by 8 bases; unmatched bases: 9. The germline V gene encodes CDR1 MNHNY and CDR2 SVGAGI (reference sequence). This CDR3 region has 15 residues. The CDR3 loop reads CASSFSSGIKDEQFF. The CDR3 coding sequence is TGTGCCAGCAGTTTTTCTAGCGGGATTAAGGATGAGCAGTTCTTC.

This clone was found once. V gene TRBV29-1 combines with J gene TRBJ2-1; D possibly corresponds to TRBD1 (5 bases). V was cut by 4 bases and J by 5 bases, with 6 bases left in between. The length of the CDR3 is 11 residues. Germline V gene sequence: CDR1 SQVTM, CDR2 ANQGSEA. CDR3 nucleotide sequence: TGCAGCGTTGTCAGGGACAATGAGCAGTTCTTC. Translating it yields CSVVRDNEQFF.

The chain has TRBV28 and TRBJ2-2; perhaps TRBD1 as D (6 bases). Deletions cut 2 bases from V and 5 bases from J, with 24 bases between. The germline V gene has CDR1 MDHEN and CDR2 SYDVKM. The CDR3 has 19 residues. CDR3 DNA: TGTGCCAGCAGTTTAGGTCTTCGGGCAGAGGGGGAAAAAACCGGGGAGCTGTTTTTT. Translated: CASSLGLRAEGEKTGELFF.

The chain recombines TRBV6-6 with TRBJ2-7; 9 bases align to TRBD2. V shed 4 bases and J 2 bases; nucleotides not matched to a gene: 6. Germline loops: CDR1 MNHNY, CDR2 SVGAGI (reference sequence). This CDR3 has 15 residues. The CDR3 nucleotides are TGTGCCAGCAGTTCCCGACTAGCGGAACCCTACGAGCAGTACTTC. Amino acids: CASSSRLAEPYEQYF.

This chain links TRBV7-9 with TRBJ1-4; D is unclear. The V end lost 1 base, the J end lost 4 bases, and 4 bases lay between the germline ends. The germline gives CDR1 SEHNR, CDR2 FQNEAQ (reference sequence). The CDR3 totals 13 residues. The CDR3, as DNA: TGTGCCAGCAGCTTAGACAATAATGAAAAACTGTTTTTT. This encodes CASSLDNNEKLFF. Looking up the rest from reference TRBV7-9 and TRBJ1-4 gives the full variable domain: DTGVSQNPRHKITKRGQNVTFRCDPISEHNRLYWYRQTLGQGPEFLTYFQNEAQLEKSRLLSDRFSAERPKGSFSTLEIQRTEQGDSAMYLCASSLDNNEKLFFGSGTQLSVL.

The CDR3 DNA reads TGTGCCAGCAGTGAATGGCTCAACGAAGCTTTCTTT. Translating gives CASSEWLNEAFF. J is TRBJ1-1 and V is TRBV6-1, with D hard to call. This CDR3 contains 12 residues. V lost 2 bases and J 8 bases, leaving 9 bases between the germline ends. CDR1 MNHNS and CDR2 SASEGT come from the germline V gene.

This clone has more than one count but fewer than ten. The V gene is TRBV4-1, the J gene TRBJ1-1; 7 nucleotides agree with TRBD1. The CDR3 sequence is 14 residues long. V was clipped by 3 bases and J by 0 bases; unmatched bases: 1. Germline CDR1 and CDR2: MGHRA and YSYEKL. DNA for the CDR3: TGCGCCAGCAGCCAGGGGACAGTGAACACTGAAGCTTTCTTT. This codes for CASSQGTVNTEAFF.

This chain links TRBV12-5 with TRBJ1-2; the D is unclear. V lost 2 bases, J lost 8 bases, and 12 bases lay in between. The germline V gene has CDR1 LGHNT and CDR2 FRNRAP. This CDR3 contains 13 residues. CDR3 in amino acids: CASGLSGSGGYTF. DNA for the CDR3: TGTGCTAGTGGTTTGTCGGGGAGTGGAGGCTACACCTTC. The full variable domain, completed using reference TRBV12-5 and TRBJ1-2, is DARVTQTPRHKVTEMGQEVTMRCQPILGHNTVFWYRQTMMQGLELLAYFRNRAPLDDSGMPKDRFSAEMPDATLATLKIQPSEPRDSAVYFCASGLSGSGGYTFGSGTRLTVV.